This passage covers 18 T cell receptor beta chains from one sample sequenced in a study of T cell responses to AZD1222 COVID-19 vaccine. Sequencing was performed with immunoSEQ multiplex PCR; in TCRdb, only in-frame clones are kept and a portion is missing. The sample holds 150,000 or so clones; 92% are singletons and the top ten take around 1.3%. The sequenced sample was peripheral blood, obtained on day 0 of AZD1222 vaccination. Source of these receptors: an adult in good health.

The gene calls are TRBV18 and TRBJ1-6, with a possible D match to TRBD1 (5 bases). The V gene lost 1 base and the J gene lost 5 bases, with 9 bases spanning the gap. This CDR3 region has 15 residues. Germline-derived CDR1 and CDR2 are KGHSH and LQKENI. This CDR3 reads CASSPRDGNNSPLHF. The CDR3 DNA sequence: TGTGCCAGCTCACCACGGGACGGAAATAATTCACCCCTCCACTTT.

The chain uses TRBV28 and TRBJ1-5; perhaps TRBD1 as D (5 bases). Trimming cost V 4 bases and J 7 bases, with 11 bases left between them. Germline CDR1 MDHEN, CDR2 SYDVKM. The CDR3 length is 13 residues. The CDR3 DNA reads TGTGCCAGCAGTTGGGACCCCGGGCAGCCCCAGCATTTT. It translates to CASSWDPGQPQHF.

The rearrangement uses TRBV5-6 and TRBJ1-5; D may be TRBD1 (6 bases). V was trimmed by 5 bases and J by 7 bases, leaving 13 bases between them. Germline V gene sequence: CDR1 SGHDT, CDR2 YYEEEE. The CDR3 totals 13 residues. CDR3 nucleotide sequence: TGTGCCAGCAGTCATGGGGGCAGGCAGCCCCAGCATTTT. Its translation is CASSHGGRQPQHF.

The genes are TRBV18 and TRBJ2-7, with 7 nucleotides matching TRBD1. CDR1 KGHSH and CDR2 LQKENI come from the germline V gene. This CDR3 spans 15 amino acids. Unmatched junction bases numbered 5, after V lost 1 base and J lost 2 bases. The CDR3 spells CASSPLGGEAYEQYF. CDR3 coding DNA: TGTGCCAGCTCACCACTAGGGGGCGAAGCCTACGAGCAGTACTTC.

This chain joins TRBV5-4 and TRBJ2-7; 12 bases are shared with TRBD2. CDR3 length equals 15 residues. V lost 3 bases to trimming and J lost 4 bases; unmatched junction nucleotides: 5. In germline, CDR1 is SGHNT, CDR2 YYREEE (reference sequence). The CDR3 spells CASSSGLAGSYEQYF. Written as DNA, the CDR3 is TGTGCCAGCAGCTCCGGACTAGCGGGATCATACGAGCAGTACTTC.

This rearrangement joins TRBV5-1 to TRBJ1-1, with 9 bases that match TRBD1. This CDR3 has 15 amino acids. Looked up from germline, CDR1 is SGHRS and CDR2 is YFSETQ. Trimming at V came to 3 bases and at J to 3 bases, leaving 6 bases not matched to a gene. The CDR3 DNA is TGCGCCAGCAGCTCTAAACAGGGGGCGGACACTGAAGCTTTCTTT. Translating it yields CASSSKQGADTEAFF.

V usage is TRBV19 and J usage is TRBJ2-3; 8 bases align to TRBD2. The CDR3 is made up of 16 amino acids. Germline V lookup: CDR1 LNHDA, CDR2 SQIVND (reference sequence). Losses at the gene ends were 4 bases for V and 0 bases for J; bases not matched to a gene: 6. This chain's CDR3 is CASSTIAGMSTDTQYF. Here the CDR3 DNA reads TGTGCCAGTAGTACTATAGCGGGGATGAGCACAGATACGCAGTATTTT.

This clone was recorded only once. V is TRBV7-8 and J is TRBJ2-7; TRBD2 agrees at 10 bases. The V gene end was trimmed by 1 base and the J gene end by 5 bases; junction bases not matched to a gene: 14. The CDR3 contains 18 residues. Germline CDR1 SGHVS, CDR2 FQNEAQ. CDR3 in amino acids: CASSLEFASGRALHEQYF. DNA of the CDR3: TGTGCCAGCAGCTTAGAATTCGCCAGCGGGAGGGCCCTCCACGAGCAGTACTTC.

The V call is TRBV7-2, the J call TRBJ1-6, with TRBD1 identical over 10 bases. The CDR3 covers 16 residues. Germline V lookup: CDR1 SGHTA, CDR2 FQGNSA. V lost 3 bases to trimming and J lost 8 bases; unmatched junction nucleotides: 7. The CDR3 bases are TGTGCCAGCAGCTTCCGACAGGGGGCGGGTTATTCACCCCTCCACTTT. Amino acid sequence: CASSFRQGAGYSPLHF. Full variable domain (outside the CDR3, taken from reference TRBV7-2 and TRBJ1-6): GAGVSQSPSNKVTEKGKDVELRCDPISGHTALYWYRQSLGQGLEFLIYFQGNSAPDKSGLPSDRFSAERTGGSVSTLTIQRTQQEDSAVYLCASSFRQGAGYSPLHFGNGTRLTVT.

The chain carries TRBV11-2 and TRBJ1-2; D not certain. Germline CDR1 and CDR2: SGHAT and FQNNGV. The length of the CDR3 is 15 residues. The ends were cut back, 4 bases at V and 5 bases at J, with 17 bases in the middle. The CDR3 here is CASSSNLPIAYGYTF. The DNA for the CDR3 is TGTGCCAGCAGCTCTAACCTCCCCATAGCTTATGGCTACACCTTC.

The chain uses TRBV6-4 and TRBJ1-2; 8 bases are shared with TRBD1. Germline values: CDR1 MRHNA, CDR2 SNTAGT. CDR3 length: 14 residues. Trimming removed 5 bases from V and 4 bases from J; junction bases left unmatched: 6. In nucleotides, the CDR3 is TGTGCCAGCAGTCCTGGACAGGGAGGCTATGGCTACACCTTC. Translated: CASSPGQGGYGYTF.

V gene TRBV28 combines with J gene TRBJ1-1, with D possibly being TRBD1 (6 bases). Trimming removed 1 base from V and 4 bases from J, with 10 bases in between. Germline loops: CDR1 MDHEN, CDR2 SYDVKM. There are 14 residues in the CDR3. This CDR3 is CASSLSAGVTEAFF. CDR3 in DNA: TGTGCCAGCAGTTTATCCGCAGGGGTCACTGAAGCTTTCTTT.

This sequence joins TRBV19 and TRBJ2-1; the match to TRBD2 covers 12 bases. CDR3 length: 19 amino acids. Germline assignment: CDR1 LNHDA and CDR2 SQIVND (reference sequence). The V and J ends lost 4 bases and 0 bases, in that order; junction bases with no gene match: 10. The CDR3 protein is CASSTRTSGAFSSYNEQFF. The DNA for the CDR3 is TGTGCCAGTAGTACAAGGACTAGCGGGGCATTTAGCTCCTACAATGAGCAGTTCTTC.

The chain carries TRBV25-1 and TRBJ2-7; TRBD2 agrees at 11 bases. The CDR3 has 15 amino acids. Per germline, CDR1 MGHDK and CDR2 SYGVNS. The V and J ends lost 2 bases and 3 bases, in that order; junction bases with no gene match: 3. As DNA, the CDR3 is TGTGCCAGCAGTGAAAGGACTAGCGGGCTCTACGAGCAGTACTTC. Encoded protein: CASSERTSGLYEQYF.

The rearrangement uses TRBV15 and TRBJ2-7; no clear D gene. CDR3 length: 12 residues. V lost 1 base to trimming and J lost 5 bases, with 6 bases between them. Germline loops: CDR1 LNHNV, CDR2 YYDKDF (reference sequence). In nucleotides, the CDR3 is TGTGCCACCAGCAGAGCGACGGACGAGCAGTACTTC. The encoded protein is CATSRATDEQYF.

The V gene is TRBV20-1, the J gene TRBJ1-6; D remains ambiguous. CDR3 length: 14 amino acids. The V and J ends lost 3 bases and 7 bases respectively, with 13 bases between them. Germline V gene lookup returns CDR1 DFQATT and CDR2 SNEGSKA (reference sequence). The CDR3 nucleotides are TGCAGTGCTAGTCCCGAAGATCCCAATTCACCCCTCCACTTT. Translation: CSASPEDPNSPLHF.

The table lists this clone with a count of one. J is TRBJ2-7 and V is TRBV29-1, with 9 bases aligning to TRBD2. The CDR3 covers 16 residues. The germline CDR1 and CDR2 sequences are SQVTM and ANQGSEA. V gave up 3 bases and J gave up 2 bases; unmatched junction bases: 11. The CDR3 DNA follows: TGCAGCGTTGAGGGGGTAGCGGGGGTCTACCCCTACGAGCAGTACTTC. This gives the protein CSVEGVAGVYPYEQYF.

This chain connects TRBV6-4 to TRBJ2-3; TRBD2 matches 10 bases. Germline V gene data show CDR1 as MRHNA and CDR2 as SNTAGT. The CDR3 has 16 residues. Trimming removed 3 bases from V and 4 bases from J; junction bases left unmatched: 7. CDR3 DNA: TGTGCCAGCAGTGAGTCTAGCGGGAGCAGCGCAGATACGCAGTATTTT. Residues: CASSESSGSSADTQYF.